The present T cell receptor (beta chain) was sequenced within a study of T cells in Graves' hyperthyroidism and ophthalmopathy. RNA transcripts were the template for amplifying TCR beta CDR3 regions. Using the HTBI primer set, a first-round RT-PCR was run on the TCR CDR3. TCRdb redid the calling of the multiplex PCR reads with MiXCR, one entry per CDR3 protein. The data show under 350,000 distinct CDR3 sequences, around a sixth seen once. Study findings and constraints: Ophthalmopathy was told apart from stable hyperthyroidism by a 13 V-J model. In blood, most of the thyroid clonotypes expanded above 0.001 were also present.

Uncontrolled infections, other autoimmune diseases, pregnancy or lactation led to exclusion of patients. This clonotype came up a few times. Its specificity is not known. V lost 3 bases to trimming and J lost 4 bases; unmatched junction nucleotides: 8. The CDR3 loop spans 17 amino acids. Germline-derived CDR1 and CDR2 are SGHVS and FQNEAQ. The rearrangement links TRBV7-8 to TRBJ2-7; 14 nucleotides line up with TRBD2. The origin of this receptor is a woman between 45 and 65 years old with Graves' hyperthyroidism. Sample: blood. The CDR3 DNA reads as TGTGCCAGCAGCTTGTACTCCGGGACTAGCGGGAGTTACGAGCAGTACTTC. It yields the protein CASSLYSGTSGSYEQYF.